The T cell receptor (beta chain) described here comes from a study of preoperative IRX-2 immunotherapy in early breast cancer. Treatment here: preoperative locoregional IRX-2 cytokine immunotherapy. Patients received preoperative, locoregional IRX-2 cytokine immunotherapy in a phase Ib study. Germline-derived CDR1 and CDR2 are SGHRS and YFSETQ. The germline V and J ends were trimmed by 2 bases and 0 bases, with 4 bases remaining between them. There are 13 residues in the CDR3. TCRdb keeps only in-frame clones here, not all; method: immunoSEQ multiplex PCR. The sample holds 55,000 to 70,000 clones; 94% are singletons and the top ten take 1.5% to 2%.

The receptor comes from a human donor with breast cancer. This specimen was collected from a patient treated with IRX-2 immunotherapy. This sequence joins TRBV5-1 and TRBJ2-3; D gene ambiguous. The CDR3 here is CASSFSSTDTQYF. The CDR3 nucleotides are TGCGCCAGCAGCTTTTCTAGCACAGATACGCAGTATTTT.